Presented here are 6 T cell receptor beta chains from one specimen sequenced in a study of CD8+ T cells in alopecia areata. Treatment specified: oral pan-JAK inhibitor, 5-10 mg twice daily. cDNA prepared by RNA extraction and subsequent reverse transcription served as the template for sequencing. Repertoires were generated with immunoSEQ multiplex PCR, while TCRdb's copy carries only in-frame clones and drops some. The data hold nearly 200,000 clones, with 58% observed a single time. The sample here was CD4+ T cells sorted from blood, taken at week 24, from a patient treated with tofacitinib. These receptors were obtained from a human donor with alopecia areata.

The V and J genes are TRBV27 and TRBJ1-2; 7 bases are a match to TRBD1. This CDR3 is built from 12 residues. The ends lost 6 bases at V and 7 bases at J; junction bases unmatched: 5. Germline CDR1 is MNHEY and CDR2 is SMNVEV (reference sequence). The CDR3 spells CASSSDRFGYTF. Here the CDR3 DNA reads TGTGCCAGCAGCTCGGACAGGTTTGGCTACACCTTC.

V gene TRBV25-1 combines with J gene TRBJ1-2, with a weak D call TRBD1 (6 bases). Per the germline V gene, CDR1 is MGHDK and CDR2 is SYGVNS. V was cut by 5 bases and J by 1 base, with 8 bases left in between. The CDR3 covers 13 residues. This CDR3 reads CASSKQGNYGYTF. CDR3 DNA: TGTGCCAGCAGTAAACAGGGTAACTATGGCTACACCTTC.

The chain employs TRBV10-3 and TRBJ2-5; D gene uncertain. This CDR3 spans 13 amino acids. The V and J ends lost 2 bases and 5 bases respectively, with 9 bases between them. Per the germline V gene, CDR1 is ENHRY and CDR2 is SYGVKD. The CDR3 sequence: CAISEGIRETQYF. CDR3 in DNA: TGTGCCATCAGTGAGGGGATACGGGAGACCCAGTACTTC.

This clone was detected a few times. The gene calls are TRBV5-1 and TRBJ1-4, with a possible D match to TRBD1 (6 bases). Germline values: CDR1 SGHRS, CDR2 YFSETQ. The CDR3 contains 15 residues. Trimming cost V 2 bases and J 6 bases, with 14 bases left between them. CDR3 residues: CASSLTGFQDEKLFF. The CDR3 DNA sequence: TGCGCCAGCAGCTTAACAGGGTTTCAGGATGAAAAACTGTTTTTT.

V is TRBV7-2 and J is TRBJ1-5, with a possible D match to TRBD1 (5 bases). The CDR3 is 12 residues long. Looked up from germline, CDR1 is SGHTA and CDR2 is FQGNSA. Trimming cost V 5 bases and J 11 bases, with 13 bases left between them. For the CDR3, the DNA is TGTGCCAGCAGCCTTCGGGACGGGGCCCAGCATTTT. This codes for CASSLRDGAQHF.

CDR3 DNA sequence: TGCGCCAGCAATCCTTCCGGGACAGGGGACACTGAAGCTTTCTTT. It is translated as CASNPSGTGDTEAFF. The genes are TRBV5-1 and TRBJ1-1; 10 bases align to TRBD1. J gave up 3 bases and V 6 bases, and 8 bases lay outside the gene matches. The CDR3 has 15 amino acids. Germline V gives CDR1 SGHRS, CDR2 YFSETQ.